One and the same sample provided the 19 T cell receptor beta chains below, sequenced in a study of tumor-infiltrating lymphocytes in primary liver carcinoma. Unsorted bulk tissue, about 19-30 mg of it, served as the source for co-extraction of RNA and DNA. cDNA specific to TCR beta was made from 500 ng of total RNA, with a constant-region primer employed for priming. Sequencing libraries for TCR beta derived from three nested multiplex PCR rounds that used slightly modified ARM-PCR. Researchers ran the first two PCR rounds for 9 to 10 cycles each with TRBV1-TRBV30 forward primers and a C-beta reverse primer. TCRdb ran MiXCR on the multiplex PCR reads and lists one entry per CDR3 protein. Of some 120,000 distinct CDR3 sequences listed, 50% to 70% were seen once; the top ten hold about a tenth. Sequencing was performed on liver tumor tissue from sampling region 1. Described subset: tumor region T1, superior pole. These receptors originate from a woman in her fifties or sixties with primary liver carcinoma and hepatitis B virus infection.

Regarding this clonotype: An end of the junction does not agree with germline; a read error may underlie this. This rearrangement joins TRBV11-3 to TRBJ2-7; TRBD1 matches 7 bases. The germline gives CDR1 SGHNT, CDR2 YENEEA. The CDR3 totals 15 residues. The CDR3 DNA reads TGTGCCAGCAGCCTCGGGACAGAGGGCAACTACAAGCAGTACTTC. This sequence encodes CASSLGTEGNYKQYF. Full variable domain (missing parts from reference TRBV11-3 and TRBJ2-7): EAGVVQSPRYKIIEKKQPVAFWCNPISGHNTLYWYLQNLGQGPELLIRYENEEAVDDSQLPKDRFSAERLKGVDSTLKIQPAELGDSAVYLCASSLGTEGNYKQYFGPGTRLTVT.

This clonotype was seen ten or more times. V usage is TRBV5-6 and J usage is TRBJ2-2; D remains ambiguous. The germline V and J ends were trimmed by 3 bases and 6 bases, with 9 bases remaining between them. Germline lookup yields CDR1 SGHDT and CDR2 YYEEEE. The CDR3 extends over 13 amino acids. The DNA of the CDR3 is TGTGCCAGCAGCTGGGGTAACGCCGGGGAGCTGTTTTTT. This encodes CASSWGNAGELFF.

Concerning this clonotype: The junction shows a germline mismatch at one end, possibly a read error. J is TRBJ2-7 and V is TRBV29-1; D is uncertain. The germline V gene encodes CDR1 SQVTM and CDR2 ANQGSEA. The CDR3 spans 12 residues. The CDR3 spells CNVGRVVGEQYF. The CDR3 nucleotides are TGCAACGTTGGACGTGTAGTGGGAGAGCAGTACTTC.

This clonotype has at least ten counts. The V call is TRBV29-1, the J call TRBJ2-2; TRBD2 matches 14 bases. The CDR3 sequence is 15 residues long. Germline V gene sequence: CDR1 SQVTM, CDR2 ANQGSEA. With V trimmed by 5 bases and J by 7 bases, 6 bases remained unmatched. CDR3 region: CSVSRGTSGGGELFF. For the CDR3, the DNA is TGCAGCGTTTCGAGGGGGACTAGCGGGGGCGGGGAGCTGTTTTTT.

On this clonotype: The junction and the germline gene differ at one end; a read error may be behind it. The chain employs TRBV11-2 and TRBJ2-1; TRBD2 agrees at 8 bases. CDR1 and CDR2 (germline): SGHAT, FQNNGV. There are 15 residues in the CDR3. The CDR3 region is CASSLDPAGVNERFF. The CDR3 nucleotides are TGTGCCAGTAGCTTAGATCCAGCGGGGGTCAATGAGCGGTTCTTC.

As concerns this clonotype: A much larger clone differs from this one at a single base, so this may be a read error. The chain couples TRBV6-5 to TRBJ1-5; possible D gene TRBD1, 5 bases. Trimming took 7 bases from V and 1 from J, leaving 14 bases between them. The CDR3 extends over 15 amino acids. Germline CDR1 MNHEY, CDR2 SVGAGI. Here the CDR3 reads CASNRDQGSNQPQHF. As DNA, the CDR3 is TGTGCCAGCAATAGAGATCAGGGCAGCAATCAGCCCCAGCATTTT.

This clonotype was recorded only once. This rearrangement joins TRBV5-1 to TRBJ2-7; no clear D gene. V was pared by 1 base and J by 8 bases, with 10 bases between. The CDR3 has 12 amino acids. Per germline, CDR1 SGHRS and CDR2 YFSETQ. CDR3 DNA sequence: TGCGCCAGCAGCTTGACCCAATACAAGCAGTACTTC. This encodes CASSLTQYKQYF.

Comments on this clonotype: Germline and junction disagree at one end, which may indicate a read error. The chain combines TRBV10-3 with TRBJ2-6; 7 nucleotides agree with TRBD1. Germline lookup yields CDR1 ENHRY and CDR2 SYGVKD. This CDR3 is 19 amino acids long. The CDR3 loop is CVISEPDGQANSGANVLTF. Written as DNA, the CDR3 is TGTGTCATCAGTGAGCCTGACGGACAGGCCAACTCTGGGGCCAACGTCCTGACTTTC.

This clonotype was observed once. One end of the junction varies from germline; a read error may be responsible. V usage is TRBV7-3 and J usage is TRBJ2-2; tentative D call: TRBD1 (7 bases). CDR1 SGHTA and CDR2 FQGTGA come from the germline V gene. This CDR3 is built from 16 residues. DNA of the CDR3: TGTGCCAGCAGCTGGCAGGGGGGTCTGGGGACCGGGGAGCCGTTTTTT. Its translation is CASSWQGGLGTGEPFF.

A note on this clonotype: This may be a read error, as it is one base from a much larger clone. J is TRBJ2-7 and V is TRBV29-1, with 7 bases that match TRBD1. The V gene end was trimmed by 7 bases and the J gene end by 0 bases; junction bases not matched to a gene: 6. CDR1 is SQVTM, CDR2 ANQGSEA, per germline. The CDR3 has 13 residues. This CDR3 reads CSARQGLSYEQYF. In DNA form, the CDR3 reads TGCAGCGCCCGACAGGGTCTCTCCTACGAGCAGTACTTC.

A note on this clonotype: At one end the junction does not follow the germline gene, possibly because of a read error. The chain links TRBV11-2 to TRBJ2-1; 10 nucleotides line up with TRBD2. Germline V CDR1 and CDR2: SGHAT, FQNNGV. The CDR3 sequence is 14 residues long. CDR3 nucleotides: TGTGTCAGCAGCTTATCTGGGACTAGCGATGAGCAGTTCTTC. Its translation: CVSSLSGTSDEQFF.

Concerning this clonotype itself: A read error may produce the germline difference seen at one junction end. V gene TRBV11-3 combines with J gene TRBJ1-2; D is uncertain. The CDR3 spans 11 residues. The V gene's germline CDR1 is SGHNT and CDR2 YENEEA. CDR3 DNA: TGTGCCGGCAGGTCCAACTATGGCTACACCTTC. This translates into CAGRSNYGYTF.

This clonotype turned up a few times. This may arise from a read error, as a much more abundant clone is one base away. This chain links TRBV29-1 with TRBJ2-1; D remains ambiguous. The CDR3 runs to 13 residues. Germline V gene data show CDR1 as SQVTM and CDR2 as ANQGSEA. The CDR3 here is CSVVPVSYNEQLF. The CDR3 DNA follows: TGCAGCGTTGTTCCGGTCAGTTACAATGAGCAGCTCTTC.

About this clonotype: The junction differs from germline at one of its ends, possibly a read error. The chain combines TRBV10-3 with TRBJ1-1; unclear D gene. CDR1 ENHRY and CDR2 SYGVKD come from the germline V gene. This CDR3 has 12 amino acids. The CDR3 protein is CAISEPGTEVFF. The CDR3 DNA reads as TGTGCAATCAGTGAGCCGGGCACTGAAGTTTTCTTT.

This chain uses TRBV11-2 with TRBJ2-1; 8 bases match TRBD2. Germline assignment: CDR1 SGHAT and CDR2 FQNNGV. V was clipped by 8 bases and J by 10 bases; unmatched bases: 10. The CDR3 totals 13 residues. The CDR3 here is CASGWTSRTEQFF. In DNA, the CDR3 is TGTGCCAGCGGCTGGACTAGCAGGACAGAGCAGTTCTTC.

As to this clonotype: Being one base from a much bigger clone, this may be a read error. The rearrangement links TRBV29-1 to TRBJ1-1, with D unclear. There are 13 residues in the CDR3. The V end was cut by 4 bases, the J end by 2 bases, with 11 bases between. CDR1 is SQVTM and CDR2 is ANQGSEA in the germline V gene. The CDR3 bases are TGCAGCGTTGCGGAGCAAACAAACACTGAAGCTTTCTTT. Translated: CSVAEQTNTEAFF.

This clonotype occurred once. Compared with germline, one end of the junction differs, possibly owing to a read error. V usage is TRBV11-2 and J usage is TRBJ2-1; tentatively, D is TRBD1 or TRBD2 (6 bases each). The CDR3 is 14 amino acids. Germline CDR1 reads SGHAT; CDR2 reads FQNNGV. The CDR3 is CASSLRGVGGEQLF. DNA of the CDR3: TGTGCCAGCAGCTTAAGGGGGGTCGGGGGTGAGCAGCTCTTC.

This clonotype was counted a few times. This may be a read error: a much more frequent sequence differs by one nucleotide. This chain uses TRBV14 with TRBJ2-1, with 7 nucleotides matching TRBD1. Germline lookup yields CDR1 SGHDN and CDR2 FVKESK. CDR3 size: 15 residues. The CDR3 region is CTSSQTGYAYNEQFF. DNA for the CDR3: TGTACCAGCAGCCAGACAGGGTACGCCTACAATGAGCAGTTCTTC.

As concerns this clonotype: The conserved final phenylalanine or tryptophan is absent from the CDR3, which likely points to a read error. The chain is built from TRBV5-1 and TRBJ2-5, with D possibly being TRBD1 (5 bases). Trimming stripped 4 bases from V and 2 bases from J, with 15 bases between. The CDR3 spans 15 residues. Germline CDR1 is SGHRS and CDR2 is YFSETQ. The CDR3 region has the DNA TGCGCCAGCAGCAGGGGAATGGGGCCACAAGAGACCCAGTACTTA. It yields the protein CASSRGMGPQETQYL.